This T cell receptor beta chain was observed in a study of T cells in narcolepsy. Repertoires were generated with immunoSEQ multiplex PCR, while TCRdb's copy carries only in-frame clones and drops some. Of around 26,000 clones detected, just over 60% appear once; the ten largest clones hold 12%. The V gene end was trimmed by 6 bases and the J gene end by 4 bases; junction bases not matched to a gene: 8. This CDR3 is built from 14 residues. Germline CDR1 is MDHEN and CDR2 is SYDVKM. V and J are TRBV28 and TRBJ2-7; 8 bases align to TRBD2. The sample consisted of memory (CD45RA-) CD4+ T cells from blood. The receptor's source is a human donor in good health. CDR3 bases: TGTGCCAGCAGCTCACCAGCGGGAGTGTACGAGCAGTACTTC. Translated, it gives CASSSPAGVYEQYF.